Listed below are T cell receptor beta chains from one sample, sequenced in a study of response to subunit inactivated influenza vaccine. TCRdb re-called the RT-PCR reads with MiXCR, one entry per CDR3 protein. The sample records around 570,000 distinct CDR3 sequences, over 9% being singletons. The data were also submitted as part of a second study, on T cells expressing NK-cell markers.

Specimen: PBMCs from blood, collected on the day of vaccination. These TCRs come from a man aged 45-65 years who received an inactivated influenza vaccine. CDR3s include the opening cysteine and the closing phenylalanine or tryptophan. A D gene is named only where the DNA matches it firmly. Expanded clones get a size class; other rows say once, few or many, or leave the size out.

D	V	size	J	CDR3	DNA
TRBD2	TRBV12-3/TRBV12-4	many	TRBJ2-1	CASSEREGQFSNEQFF	TGTGCCAGCAGTGAGCGGGAGGGCCAATTTTCCAACGAGCAGTTCTTC
NA	TRBV7-8	many	TRBJ1-5	CASSKRQPYSNQPQHF	TGTGCCAGCAGCAAACGACAGCCTTATAGCAATCAGCCCCAGCATTTT
TRBD1	TRBV12-3/TRBV12-4	many	TRBJ1-1	CASRLTGMGTEAFF	TGTGCCAGCAGGTTGACAGGGATGGGCACTGAAGCTTTCTTT
NA	TRBV7-2	few	TRBJ2-3	CASSLIRGQTDTQYF	TGTGCCAGCAGCTTAATCCGGGGGCAGACAGATACGCAGTATTTT
TRBD2	TRBV20-1	few	TRBJ2-7	CSAAGVGEQYF	TGCAGTGCAGCGGGAGTAGGGGAGCAGTACTTC
NA	TRBV6-6	many	TRBJ2-7	CASSSGSYEQYF	TGTGCCAGCAGTTCGGGGAGTTACGAGCAGTACTTC
TRBD1	TRBV4-3	few	TRBJ2-7	CASSQPGGENEQYF	TGCGCCAGCAGCCAACCAGGGGGCGAGAACGAGCAGTACTTC
NA	TRBV6-1	NA	TRBJ1-6	CASSIRAANSPLHF	TGTGCCAGCAGTATCCGGGCAGCTAATTCACCCCTCCACTTT
TRBD1	TRBV5-5	NA	TRBJ2-5	CASSFGQAPQGTQYF	TGTGCCAGCAGCTTCGGACAGGCCCCACAAGGGACCCAGTACTTC
NA	TRBV5-6	few	TRBJ2-3	CASSSKIPDTQYF	TGTGCCAGCAGCTCTAAGATTCCAGATACGCAGTATTTT
TRBD2	TRBV10-3	NA	TRBJ2-2	CAISESEDVRERNTGELFF	TGTGCCATCAGTGAGTCGGAAGACGTGCGGGAGAGGAACACCGGGGAGCTGTTTTTT
NA	TRBV20-1	NA	TRBJ1-5	CSASDGTGSNQPQHF	TGCAGTGCGTCAGACGGGACGGGGAGCAATCAGCCCCAGCATTTT
TRBD1	TRBV4-3	NA	TRBJ2-3	CASSPLGAGGSDTQYF	TGCGCCAGCAGCCCTCTCGGGGCAGGGGGCTCAGATACGCAGTATTTT
NA	TRBV5-4	few	TRBJ2-3	CASSLSHGTDTQYF	TGTGCCAGCAGCTTGTCTCACGGCACAGATACGCAGTATTTT
TRBD1	TRBV2	NA	TRBJ2-3	CASRKGQGTTDTQYF	TGTGCCAGCAGGAAGGGACAGGGGACCACAGATACGCAGTATTTT
NA	TRBV15	many	TRBJ2-2	CATRGAGHTANTGELFF	TGTGCCACCAGAGGGGCGGGTCACACTGCGAACACCGGGGAGCTGTTTTTT
TRBD1	TRBV2	few	TRBJ2-7	CASSSGTGVTYEQYF	TGTGCCAGCAGTTCCGGGACAGGGGTAACCTACGAGCAGTACTTC
NA	TRBV5-5	few	TRBJ2-7	CAKGGYEQYF	TGTGCCAAAGGCGGCTACGAGCAGTACTTC
TRBD1	TRBV4-1	few	TRBJ1-1	CASSQVLGRGYTEAFF	TGCGCCAGCAGCCAAGTACTCGGCAGGGGGTACACTGAAGCTTTCTTT
NA	TRBV20-1	many	TRBJ2-6	CSASRGIGANVLTF	TGCAGTGCTAGTAGGGGGATTGGGGCCAACGTCCTGACTTTC